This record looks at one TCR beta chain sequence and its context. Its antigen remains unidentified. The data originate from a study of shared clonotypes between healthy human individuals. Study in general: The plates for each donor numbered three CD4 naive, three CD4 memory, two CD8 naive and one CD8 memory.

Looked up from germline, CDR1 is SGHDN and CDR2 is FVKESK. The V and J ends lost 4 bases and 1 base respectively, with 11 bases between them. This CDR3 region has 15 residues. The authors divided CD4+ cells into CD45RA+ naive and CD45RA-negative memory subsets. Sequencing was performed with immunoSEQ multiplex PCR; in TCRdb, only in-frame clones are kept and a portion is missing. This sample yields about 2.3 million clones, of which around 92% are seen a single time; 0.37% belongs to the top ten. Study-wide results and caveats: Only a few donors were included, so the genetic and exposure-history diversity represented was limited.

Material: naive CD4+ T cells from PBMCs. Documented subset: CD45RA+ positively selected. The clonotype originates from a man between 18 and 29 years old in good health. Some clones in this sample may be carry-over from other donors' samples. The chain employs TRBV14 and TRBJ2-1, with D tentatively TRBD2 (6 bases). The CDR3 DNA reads TGTGCCAGCAGCCCCGGGACTCCGTCCTACAATGAGCAGTTCTTC. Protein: CASSPGTPSYNEQFF.